This T cell receptor beta chain was identified in a study of blood T cell repertoires in COVID-19. Across the whole study: Donors in the United States, Italy and Spain gave samples during acute or convalescent COVID-19. Nucleic acid was either cDNA or gDNA, and it came from T cells, B-cell-depleted T cells, or PBMCs.

CDR3 size: 14 residues. The V end lost 2 bases, the J end lost 5 bases, and 10 bases lay between the germline ends. Germline values: CDR1 SGHRS, CDR2 YFSETQ. In the authors' methods: Estimation of nucleated cell counts relied on the amplification of reference gene primers. Only in-frame clones appear in the TCRdb table, and some are missing; sequencing was by immunoSEQ multiplex PCR. V and J calls and clone size are given by that table; D and trimming were obtained from the DNA. Of some 150,000 clones listed, 80% to 90% are singletons. Input material: peripheral blood. The chain links TRBV5-1 to TRBJ2-2; perhaps TRBD2 as D (6 bases). The clonotype comes from a man between 70 and 80 years old with acute or convalescent COVID-19. As DNA, the CDR3 is TGCGCCAGCAGCTTCGGGGGTGAGACCGGGGAGCTGTTTTTT. Translated: CASSFGGETGELFF.